The clone carrying this TCR beta chain has a count of ten or more. The data belong to a study of early T cells in non-severe SARS-CoV-2 infection. Whole-study context: The sequenced material was bulk RNA from unsorted whole blood, and its chains were unpaired.

Each CDR3 protein is one row after TCRdb ran MiXCR on the 5' RACE reads. The sample lists more than 65,000 distinct CDR3 sequences, under 15% seen once, with 1.3% in the top ten. V trimming: 6 bases; J trimming: 1 base; junction bases outside the gene matches: 7. Germline V gives CDR1 SEHNR, CDR2 FQNEAQ (reference sequence). This CDR3 is built from 15 residues. The source of this sequence is an adult who was a healthcare worker with PCR-confirmed SARS-CoV-2 infection or an uninfected control (not recorded which). Sequenced: whole blood. The rearrangement uses TRBV7-9 and TRBJ2-5; 8 bases align to TRBD2. The CDR3 DNA reads TGTGCCAGCAGTTACCTTCGGGAGGGCCAAGAGACCCAGTACTTC. Residues: CASSYLREGQETQYF.